The rows below give T cell receptor beta chains drawn from one sample of a study of blood T cells in healthy people across ages. TCRdb reprocessed the 5' RACE reads with MiXCR, giving one entry per CDR3 protein. The table includes hundreds of thousands of distinct CDR3 sequences, around 28% detected once. Input material: blood. Receptors originate from a woman aged 80 or older in good health. The CDR3 runs from the conserved cysteine through the conserved F or W. The D gene is left open where the match is weak. A clone size is listed for some rows: how often the clone was seen (once, few, many), or a class if it is expanded.

V	D	size	J	CDR3	DNA
TRBV6-2/TRBV6-3	NA	few	TRBJ2-3	CASKFLGNPQTRTDTQYF	TGTGCCAGCAAGTTTCTAGGGAATCCCCAGACGCGCACAGATACGCAGTATTTT
TRBV6-5	NA	many	TRBJ2-6	CASSYSILRRSGANVLTF	TGTGCCAGCAGTTACTCGATACTTCGGAGATCGGGGGCCAACGTCCTGACTTTC
TRBV7-6	NA	once	TRBJ2-1	CASSLTSGDSYNEQFF	TGTGCCAGCAGCTTAACGTCGGGAGACTCCTACAATGAGCAGTTCTTC
TRBV11-3	NA	many	TRBJ2-3	CASSLRDRQADTQYF	TGTGCCAGCAGCTTACGCGACAGACAGGCAGATACGCAGTATTTT
TRBV10-3	TRBD1	many	TRBJ1-2	CAISAGQGRSDGYTF	TGTGCCATCAGTGCGGGACAGGGGAGGTCCGATGGCTACACCTTC
TRBV6-1	NA	NA	TRBJ2-2	CASRLSRNTGELFF	TGTGCCAGCAGGCTCAGCCGAAACACCGGGGAGCTGTTTTTT
TRBV12-3/TRBV12-4	TRBD2	many	TRBJ2-3	CASSPAGGPPDTQYF	TGTGCCAGCAGTCCAGCGGGGGGGCCGCCAGATACGCAGTATTTT
TRBV10-3	NA	many	TRBJ2-1	CAISVGDEQFF	TGTGCCATCAGTGTAGGTGATGAGCAGTTCTTC
TRBV2	NA	NA	TRBJ2-3	CASSSGPITQYF	TGTGCCAGCAGCTCGGGACCAATAACGCAGTATTTT
TRBV7-2	NA	few	TRBJ2-5	CASSSIRETQYF	TGTGCCAGCAGCTCGATTAGGGAGACCCAGTACTTC
TRBV4-1	TRBD1	many	TRBJ2-5	CASSQDGTGLQETQYF	TGCGCCAGCAGCCAGGACGGGACAGGGTTACAAGAGACCCAGTACTTC
TRBV5-6	TRBD1	many	TRBJ2-5	CASSSYRGRRETQYF	TGTGCCAGCAGCTCTTACAGGGGGCGGCGGGAGACCCAGTACTTC
TRBV5-4	NA	NA	TRBJ2-7	CASSWGDAYEQYF	TGTGCCAGCAGCTGGGGGGACGCCTACGAGCAGTACTTC
TRBV12-3/TRBV12-4	TRBD1	few	TRBJ1-3	CASSQGVSGNTIYF	TGTGCCAGCAGCCAGGGGGTCTCTGGAAACACCATATATTTT
TRBV25-1	NA	many	TRBJ2-3	CASSEYKGGTDTQYF	TGTGCCAGCAGTGAATATAAAGGGGGCACAGATACGCAGTATTTT
TRBV7-2	NA	many	TRBJ2-1	CASSFWRDEQFF	TGTGCCAGCAGCTTCTGGCGGGATGAGCAGTTCTTC
TRBV7-8	NA	many	TRBJ2-3	CASSLEMKRGTSRQYF	TGTGCCAGCAGCCTAGAGATGAAGAGGGGGACTTCCCGGCAGTATTTT
TRBV4-2	NA	many	TRBJ2-6	CASSQSDIRSGANVLTF	TGTGCCAGCAGCCAATCGGACATTCGCTCTGGGGCCAACGTCCTGACTTTC
TRBV12-3/TRBV12-4	NA	few	TRBJ2-3	CAVSGGGPLYF	TGTGCCGTCTCGGGTGGGGGACCACTGTATTTT
TRBV7-9	NA	many	TRBJ2-7	CASSSTLSGGGQYF	TGTGCCAGCAGCTCCACCCTCTCAGGGGGGGGGCAGTACTTC
TRBV5-1	NA	few	TRBJ1-5	CASSLTGQEGQPQHF	TGCGCCAGCAGCTTGACGGGGCAAGAAGGACAGCCCCAGCATTTT
TRBV2	TRBD1	few	TRBJ1-4	CATRSGQGALTNEKLFF	TGTGCCACCCGGAGTGGGCAGGGGGCGTTGACTAATGAAAAACTGTTTTTT
TRBV29-1	NA	many	TRBJ2-7	CSVEDLNEQYF	TGCAGCGTTGAAGATCTGAACGAGCAGTACTTC
TRBV18	NA	few	TRBJ2-7	CASSPTLSHEQYF	TGTGCCAGCTCACCGACTCTGAGTCACGAGCAGTACTTC
TRBV7-2	TRBD2	many	TRBJ2-5	CASSSASGGASGTQYF	TGTGCCAGCAGCTCCGCTAGCGGGGGGGCCAGCGGGACCCAGTACTTC
TRBV27	TRBD1	many	TRBJ2-7	CASNDPRTGKYEQYF	TGTGCCAGCAACGACCCCAGGACAGGGAAATACGAGCAGTACTTC
TRBV11-3	TRBD2	few	TRBJ2-1	CASSNGGGAQDEQFF	TGTGCCAGCAGCAACGGGGGGGGGGCTCAGGATGAGCAGTTCTTC
TRBV20-1	NA	NA	TRBJ2-1	CRARVGTSEQFF	TGCAGGGCTAGAGTAGGTACGAGTGAGCAGTTCTTT
TRBV4-3	NA	NA	TRBJ1-1	CASSQEAPPEGTEAFF	TGCGCCAGCAGCCAAGAGGCCCCCCCAGAGGGCACTGAAGCTTTCTTT
TRBV20-1	TRBD1	NA	TRBJ1-5	CSARGGTAAQPQHF	TGCAGTGCTAGAGGTGGGACAGCGGCCCAGCCCCAGCATTTT
TRBV27	NA	NA	TRBJ1-2	CASTRNPKYGYTF	TGTGCCAGCACCCGGAACCCAAAGTATGGCTACACCTTC
TRBV5-1	TRBD1	NA	TRBJ2-3	CASSTGTGGADTQYF	TGCGCCAGCAGCACTGGGACAGGGGGGGCAGATACGCAGTATTTT
TRBV5-1	NA	few	TRBJ2-5	CASSFFGDQTQYF	TGCGCCAGCAGCTTTTTTGGGGACCAGACCCAGTACTTC
TRBV5-1	NA	many	TRBJ2-3	CASRDAKRTDTQYF	TGCGCCAGCAGGGACGCAAAACGCACAGATACGCAGTATTTT
TRBV5-1	TRBD1	many	TRBJ2-1	CASSSRGTGGFNEQFF	TGCGCCAGCAGCTCCAGGGGGACAGGGGGCTTCAATGAGCAGTTCTTC
TRBV10-3	NA	many	TRBJ1-2	CAISETPGFYGYTF	TGTGCCATCAGTGAAACCCCCGGGTTCTATGGCTACACCTTC
TRBV10-3	NA	many	TRBJ1-2	CAVENPGGYTF	TGTGCCGTCGAGAACCCGGGCGGCTACACCTTC
TRBV10-3	TRBD2	many	TRBJ2-5	CAITPDWGGETQYF	TGTGCCATCACCCCGGACTGGGGGGGAGAGACCCAGTACTTC
TRBV6-2/TRBV6-3	TRBD1	many	TRBJ2-7	CASRSPGQGTAEQYF	TGTGCCAGCAGAAGCCCGGGACAGGGTACCGCCGAGCAGTACTTC
TRBV20-1	NA	many	TRBJ1-2	CSARERPSGNYGYTF	TGCAGTGCTAGAGAGAGGCCATCAGGCAACTATGGCTACACCTTC
TRBV12-3/TRBV12-4	NA	NA	TRBJ1-3	CASSLGLSSGNTIYF	TGTGCCAGCAGCCTGGGACTGAGCTCTGGAAACACCATATATTTT
TRBV7-9	TRBD1	few	TRBJ1-5	CASSLVGTGHDSNQPQHF	TGTGCCAGCAGCTTAGTTGGGACAGGTCACGATAGCAATCAGCCCCAGCATTTT
TRBV18	TRBD1	NA	TRBJ1-1	CASSPLSQGGPTEAFF	TGTGCCAGCTCACCTCTAAGTCAGGGGGGGCCGACTGAAGCTTTCTTT
TRBV3-1	NA	few	TRBJ2-5	CASSLNARTQYF	TGTGCCAGCAGCCTTAATGCGAGGACCCAGTACTTC
TRBV25-1	NA	few	TRBJ1-5	CASSEWSDQPQHF	TGTGCCAGCAGTGAATGGAGCGATCAGCCCCAGCATTTT
TRBV4-1	TRBD1	many	TRBJ1-5	CASSPDRGELSNQPQHF	TGCGCCAGCAGTCCCGACAGGGGTGAATTAAGCAATCAGCCCCAGCATTTT
TRBV5-5	TRBD2	NA	TRBJ2-5	CASSLTSGNERYF	TGTGCCAGCAGCCTGACTAGCGGCAATGAGCGGTACTTC
TRBV7-3	TRBD2	NA	TRBJ2-7	CASSFYPGGAGDPNAYEQYF	TGTGCCAGCAGCTTCTACCCAGGAGGGGCGGGGGACCCTAATGCCTACGAGCAGTACTTC
TRBV3-1	NA	few	TRBJ1-1	CASSRGDTMNTEAFF	TGTGCCAGCAGCCGCGGCGATACCATGAACACTGAAGCTTTCTTT
TRBV2	TRBD1	few	TRBJ2-3	CASQPGGWADTQYF	TGTGCCAGCCAGCCAGGGGGCTGGGCAGATACGCAGTATTTT
TRBV4-3	NA	many	TRBJ2-1	CASSQDHRGGHYNEQFF	TGCGCCAGCAGCCAAGATCATCGCGGGGGCCACTACAATGAGCAGTTCTTC
TRBV6-6	NA	few	TRBJ1-2	CASSYPTEHYGYTF	TGTGCCAGCAGTTACCCGACAGAACACTATGGCTACACCTTC
TRBV20-1	TRBD1	many	TRBJ2-1	CSASLRQGTNEQFF	TGCAGTGCTAGTTTGCGACAGGGGACCAATGAGCAGTTCTTC
TRBV7-2	TRBD1	NA	TRBJ2-6	CASSLRTGISSGANVLTF	TGTGCCAGCAGCCTCCGGACAGGGATCTCGTCTGGGGCCAACGTCCTGACTTTC
TRBV7-9	TRBD1	many	TRBJ1-4	CASSYGQGHEKLFF	TGTGCCAGCAGCTACGGACAGGGGCACGAAAAACTGTTTTTT